These 5 T cell receptor beta chains originate from one sample sequenced in a study of blood T cell repertoires in COVID-19. Sequenced by immunoSEQ multiplex PCR; TCRdb stores in-frame clones only, minus some. The sample shows over 250,000 clones, approximately 92% of them seen only once. The sequenced material came from peripheral blood. The source is a person aged 18 to 29 with COVID-19, enrolled during active disease.

This chain joins TRBV4-2 and TRBJ2-2, with D possibly being TRBD1 (6 bases). The germline V gene encodes CDR1 LGHNA and CDR2 YNFKEQ. Between the trimmed V and J ends, which lost 2 bases and 7 bases, there was a span of 17 bases. The CDR3 is 16 residues long. The CDR3 bases are TGTGCCAGCAGCCAAACTACAGGGAAAGAAGGCGGGGAGCTGTTTTTT. Its protein is CASSQTTGKEGGELFF.

This chain joins TRBV5-1 and TRBJ2-1, with TRBD2 as a possible D gene (6 bases). Germline V gene data show CDR1 as SGHRS and CDR2 as YFSETQ. V shed 3 bases and J shed 8 bases, with 15 bases lying between them. CDR3 length: 14 amino acids. The CDR3 region is CASSSGTRGDEQFF. The CDR3 DNA follows: TGCGCCAGCAGCTCAGGGACTCGGGGAGATGAGCAGTTCTTC.

This clone has only one observation. This chain uses TRBV7-8 with TRBJ2-5, with D possibly being TRBD1 (6 bases). Trimming removed 1 base from V and 4 bases from J, with 7 bases in between. CDR1 is SGHVS, CDR2 FQNEAQ, per germline. The CDR3 has 13 residues. The CDR3 is CASSLGGGETQYF. DNA of the CDR3: TGTGCCAGCAGCTTAGGAGGGGGAGAGACCCAGTACTTC.

In this sample, this clone turned up once. This chain connects TRBV6-1 to TRBJ1-5; D ambiguous. CDR3 length: 14 residues. Looked up from germline, CDR1 is MNHNS and CDR2 is SASEGT. With 1 base removed from V and 11 bases from J, the gap between germline ends came to 15 bases. The CDR3 reads CASSEGSFSISQHF. In DNA form, the CDR3 reads TGTGCCAGCAGTGAAGGGAGCTTCTCGATTTCCCAGCATTTT.

The rearrangement uses TRBV7-8 and TRBJ2-2; D is undetermined. The CDR3 is 15 amino acids. The V and J ends lost 1 base and 1 base respectively, with 7 bases between them. The germline CDR1 and CDR2 sequences are SGHVS and FQNEAQ. The DNA of the CDR3 is TGTGCCAGCAGCTTAGGGCGACTGAACACCGGGGAGCTGTTTTTT. Translated, it gives CASSLGRLNTGELFF.